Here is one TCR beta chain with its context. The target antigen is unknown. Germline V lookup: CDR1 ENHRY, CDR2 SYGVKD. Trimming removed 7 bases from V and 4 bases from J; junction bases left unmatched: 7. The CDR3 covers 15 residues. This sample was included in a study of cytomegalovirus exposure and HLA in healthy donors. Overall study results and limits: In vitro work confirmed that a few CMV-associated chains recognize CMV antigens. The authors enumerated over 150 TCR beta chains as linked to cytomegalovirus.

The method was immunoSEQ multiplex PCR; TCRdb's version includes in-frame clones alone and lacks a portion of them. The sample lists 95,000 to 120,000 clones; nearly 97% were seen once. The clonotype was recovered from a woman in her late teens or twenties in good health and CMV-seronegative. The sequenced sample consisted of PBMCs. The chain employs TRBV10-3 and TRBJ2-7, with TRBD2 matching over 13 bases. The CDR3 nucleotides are TGTGCCATCAAGAAAGGGACTAGCGGGGAGTACGAGCAGTACTTC. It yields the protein CAIKKGTSGEYEQYF.